Listed here are 22 T cell receptor beta chains from one sample, sequenced in a study of blood T cell repertoires in COVID-19. Here immunoSEQ multiplex PCR was the method, and the copy in TCRdb shows in-frame clones only, minus some. The sample has about 120,000 clones, roughly 80% seen once. Specimen: peripheral blood. The source of these receptors is a human donor in a cohort sampled during active COVID-19.

J is TRBJ2-6 and V is TRBV4-1; TRBD1 might be the D (5 bases). The CDR3 covers 18 residues. CDR1 is MGHRA, CDR2 YSYEKL, per germline. V lost 0 bases to trimming and J lost 0 bases, with 12 bases between them. The CDR3 reads CASSQDKGLSSGANVLTF. CDR3 bases: TGCGCCAGCAGCCAAGATAAGGGGTTAAGCTCTGGGGCCAACGTCCTGACTTTC.

The chain uses TRBV18 and TRBJ2-7, with TRBD1 matching over 10 bases. The V segment lost 8 bases and the J segment 3 bases; nucleotides outside the gene matches: 7. CDR1 and CDR2 from the germline V gene are KGHSH and LQKENI. The CDR3 extends over 14 amino acids. The CDR3 nucleotides read TGTGCCAGCACCACCGGGACAGGGGACTACGAGCAGTACTTC. Protein product: CASTTGTGDYEQYF.

This chain links TRBV23-1 with TRBJ2-6; possibly TRBD2 for D (6 bases). Being an ORF, TRBV23-1 has a function that is uncertain. CDR3 length: 16 residues. V lost 4 bases and J lost 2, with 12 bases in between. Here the CDR3 DNA reads TGCGCCAGCAGTCGCCACCGCGGGGCTGGGGCCAACGTCCTGACTTTC. This encodes CASSRHRGAGANVLTF.

The chain joins TRBV5-4 to TRBJ1-1; D remains ambiguous. CDR1 and CDR2 (germline): SGHNT, YYREEE (reference sequence). The V gene lost 1 base and the J gene lost 1 base, with 8 bases spanning the gap. The CDR3 is 14 residues long. The CDR3 nucleotides read TGTGCCAGCAGCTTGAGGAGTAGGAACACTGAAGCTTTCTTT. It translates to CASSLRSRNTEAFF.

The J gene is TRBJ2-3, the V gene TRBV15; 10 nucleotides align to TRBD2. From germline, CDR1 is LNHNV and CDR2 YYDKDF (reference sequence). Germline trimming cut 3 bases from V and 0 bases from J; bases unmatched to any gene: 9. The CDR3 sequence is 18 residues long. The CDR3 region is CATSRDYKLAGSTDTQYF. In DNA form, the CDR3 reads TGTGCCACCAGCAGGGACTACAAACTAGCGGGGAGCACAGATACGCAGTATTTT.

The J gene is TRBJ2-1, the V gene TRBV5-4; 7 nucleotides line up with TRBD2. The junction had 9 bases not matched to a gene; V was cut back by 0 bases and J by 0 bases. This CDR3 comprises 18 residues. Germline values: CDR1 SGHNT, CDR2 YYREEE (reference sequence). The CDR3 region is CASSLAFGGSSSYNEQFF. CDR3 sequence (DNA): TGTGCCAGCAGCTTGGCCTTCGGCGGGAGTAGCTCCTACAATGAGCAGTTCTTC. Variable domain in full (rest from reference TRBV5-4 and TRBJ2-1): ETGVTQSPTHLIKTRGQQVTLRCSSQSGHNTVSWYQQALGQGPQFIFQYYREEENGRGNFPPRFSGLQFPNYSSELNVNALELDDSALYLCASSLAFGGSSSYNEQFFGPGTRLTVL.

The chain couples TRBV19 to TRBJ1-2; tentatively, D is TRBD1 (5 bases). V dropped 4 bases and J dropped 0 bases, with 9 bases sitting between them. CDR3 length equals 14 residues. Per the germline V gene, CDR1 is LNHDA and CDR2 is SQIVND (reference sequence). CDR3 sequence: CASSKDRTNYGYTF. CDR3 coding DNA: TGTGCCAGTAGTAAAGACAGAACTAACTATGGCTACACCTTC.

The chain has TRBV20-1 and TRBJ1-2; the match to TRBD1 covers 7 bases. The CDR3 is 11 residues long. V lost 2 bases, J lost 14 bases, and 8 bases stayed unmatched. CDR1 is DFQATT, CDR2 SNEGSKA, per germline (reference sequence). CDR3 coding DNA: TGCAGTGCTAGAAGACGGGACAGCGGAACCTTC. It translates to CSARRRDSGTF.

This clone was seen more than once but under ten times. The chain combines TRBV5-5 with TRBJ1-5; 9 bases map to TRBD1. CDR1 and CDR2 from the germline V gene are SGHKS and YYEKEE (reference sequence). V shed 4 bases and J 2 bases; nucleotides not matched to a gene: 1. There are 14 residues in the CDR3. The CDR3 spells CASSRTGGNQPQHF. The CDR3 DNA reads as TGTGCCAGCAGCAGGACAGGGGGCAATCAGCCCCAGCATTTT.

The rearrangement joins TRBV7-4 to TRBJ2-7, with 11 bases identical to TRBD1. Losses at the gene ends were 2 bases for V and 6 bases for J; bases not matched to a gene: 6. The V gene's germline CDR1 is SGHVT and CDR2 SQSDAQ. The CDR3 totals 15 residues. The CDR3 nucleotides read TGTGCCAGCAGCTTAACCGGGACAGGGGGGATCGAGCAGTACTTC. Residues: CASSLTGTGGIEQYF.

This rearrangement joins TRBV4-1 to TRBJ1-4, with a possible D match to TRBD1 (5 bases). The CDR3 spans 14 residues. With 3 bases removed from V and 8 bases from J, the gap between germline ends came to 13 bases. Germline values: CDR1 MGHRA, CDR2 YSYEKL. CDR3 in DNA: TGCGCCAGCAGCCAGGGGGGGGTAGGAGAAAAACTGTTTTTT. As protein: CASSQGGVGEKLFF.

This chain links TRBV18 with TRBJ2-7; D is perhaps TRBD2 (6 bases). Deletions cut 8 bases from V and 0 bases from J, with 11 bases between. CDR3 length equals 13 residues. Germline-derived CDR1 and CDR2 are KGHSH and LQKENI. DNA for the CDR3: TGTGCCAGCGCGTACGGGAGCTCCTACGAGCAGTACTTC. Translated, it gives CASAYGSSYEQYF.

This clone showed up just once. The chain employs TRBV19 and TRBJ2-7; a possible D gene is TRBD1 (6 bases). Trimming left V 6 bases short and J 3 bases short, with 15 bases between. The CDR3 spans 14 residues. Looked up from germline, CDR1 is LNHDA and CDR2 is SQIVND (reference sequence). For the CDR3, the DNA is TGTGCCAGTAGCCGGGACACAAGGATCTACGAGCAGTACTTC. Amino acids: CASSRDTRIYEQYF.

The chain has TRBV4-2 and TRBJ2-3; 8 bases align to TRBD2. This CDR3 region has 15 residues. Trimming at V came to 4 bases and at J to 4 bases, leaving 7 bases not matched to a gene. CDR1 and CDR2 from the germline V gene are LGHNA and YNFKEQ. Here the CDR3 reads CASSPRGGKPDTQYF. CDR3 in DNA: TGTGCCAGCAGCCCACGGGGGGGGAAGCCAGATACGCAGTATTTT.

The chain joins TRBV28 to TRBJ2-7, with 11 bases that match TRBD1. The CDR3 runs 14 residues. V shed 8 bases, J shed 4 bases, and the junction held 7 bases outside the gene matches. In germline, CDR1 is MDHEN, CDR2 SYDVKM. The CDR3 reads CASAPGTGGYEQYF. CDR3 DNA sequence: TGTGCCAGCGCCCCCGGGACAGGGGGGTACGAGCAGTACTTC.

The chain employs TRBV2 and TRBJ2-5; D is uncertain. Germline CDR1 reads SNHLY; CDR2 reads FYNNEI. Trimming left V 4 bases short and J 1 base short, with 13 bases between. The CDR3 is 15 residues long. The CDR3 spells CASSGSRPVQETQYF. The DNA for the CDR3 is TGTGCCAGCAGTGGGAGCAGACCAGTCCAAGAGACCCAGTACTTC.

This chain connects TRBV5-6 to TRBJ2-2; tentative D call: TRBD1 (5 bases). With 0 bases removed from V and 6 bases from J, the gap between germline ends came to 15 bases. This CDR3 has 16 amino acids. The germline CDR1 and CDR2 sequences are SGHDT and YYEEEE. DNA of the CDR3: TGTGCCAGCAGCTTGGGCCCCCAGGGCCCCGCCGGGGAGCTGTTTTTT. It translates to CASSLGPQGPAGELFF. Full variable domain (remainder filled in from reference TRBV5-6 and TRBJ2-2): DAGVTQSPTHLIKTRGQQVTLRCSPKSGHDTVSWYQQALGQGPQFIFQYYEEEERQRGNFPDRFSGHQFPNYSSELNVNALLLGDSALYLCASSLGPQGPAGELFFGEGSRLTVL.

V is TRBV5-6 and J is TRBJ1-4, with 8 bases lining up with TRBD1. CDR1 SGHDT and CDR2 YYEEEE come from the germline V gene. The junction had 5 bases not matched to a gene; V was cut back by 2 bases and J by 2 bases. This CDR3 spans 16 amino acids. Written as DNA, the CDR3 is TGTGCCAGCAGCTTAGGGCAGGGGGCGACTAATGAAAAACTGTTTTTT. Amino acids: CASSLGQGATNEKLFF. The whole variable domain, remainder taken from reference TRBV5-6 and TRBJ1-4, is DAGVTQSPTHLIKTRGQQVTLRCSPKSGHDTVSWYQQALGQGPQFIFQYYEEEERQRGNFPDRFSGHQFPNYSSELNVNALLLGDSALYLCASSLGQGATNEKLFFGSGTQLSVL.

The rearrangement joins TRBV6-4 to TRBJ1-2; TRBD1 matches at 8 bases. The CDR3 is 13 residues long. Germline loops: CDR1 MRHNA, CDR2 SNTAGT. V was clipped by 4 bases and J by 7 bases; unmatched bases: 5. The CDR3 DNA reads TGTGCCAGCAGTGCTACAGGGGGAGTTGGCTACACCTTC. This translates into CASSATGGVGYTF.

CDR3 region: CASSYGDRVYNSPLHF. CDR3 DNA: TGTGCCAGCAGTTACGGGGACAGGGTGTATAATTCACCCCTCCACTTT. The rearrangement uses TRBV6-5 and TRBJ1-6, with 9 bases fitting TRBD1. The junction had 3 bases not matched to a gene; V was cut back by 2 bases and J by 4 bases. From germline, CDR1 is MNHEY and CDR2 SVGAGI. This CDR3 region has 16 residues.

The chain employs TRBV29-1 and TRBJ2-5, with D perhaps TRBD2 (5 bases). V was shortened by 3 bases and J by 5 bases, with 16 bases between the two germline ends. The CDR3 is 14 amino acids. CDR1 and CDR2 from the germline V gene are SQVTM and ANQGSEA. Here the CDR3 reads CSVDRKVGVETQYF. The CDR3 DNA reads TGCAGCGTTGACAGAAAAGTCGGGGTCGAGACCCAGTACTTC.

The chain couples TRBV6-5 to TRBJ1-2; 7 nucleotides match TRBD1. CDR1 MNHEY and CDR2 SVGAGI come from the germline V gene. With V trimmed by 6 bases and J by 6 bases, 10 bases remained unmatched. CDR3 size: 14 residues. The CDR3 nucleotides are TGTGCCAGCAGCAAGACAGGGACTGTGGATGGCTACACCTTC. Protein product: CASSKTGTVDGYTF.